The subject of this entry is one TCR beta chain. These data come from a study of blood T cell repertoires in COVID-19. Study overall: Sources were T cells, B-cell-depleted T cells, or PBMCs; the material itself was cDNA or gDNA.

Per the germline V gene, CDR1 is MRHNA and CDR2 is SNTAGT. This CDR3 has 14 residues. Trimming pared 4 bases from V and 6 bases from J, leaving 16 bases between. Original handling: By means of reference gene primer amplification, nucleated cell counts were estimated. Some clones are missing from TCRdb's copy, which holds only in-frame ones; the method was immunoSEQ multiplex PCR. V, J and clone size were drawn from that table, and D and trimming were deduced from the DNA. The data hold 150,000 or so clones, with about 80% observed a single time. The sequence derives from a man between 65 and 79 years old who had recovered from COVID-19. V is TRBV6-4 and J is TRBJ2-7; TRBD2 might be the D (5 bases). Sequencing used peripheral blood. The CDR3 DNA sequence: TGTGCCAGCAGTGCTTCCCCGGGAACCGGCGAGCAGTACTTC. Translated: CASSASPGTGEQYF.